These 19 T cell receptor beta chains share one sample of origin, sequenced in a study of shared clonotypes between healthy human individuals. Only in-frame clones appear in the TCRdb table, and some are missing; sequencing was by immunoSEQ multiplex PCR. Of roughly 380,000 clones detected, 90% to 98% appear once; the ten largest clones hold 0.32%. Sequenced sample: memory CD8+ T cells sorted from blood. Subset defined: CD45RO+ cells pooled with CCR7-negative TemRA cells. These receptors were collected from a man aged 25-40 years in good health.

Only one count was recorded for this clone. V and J are TRBV7-9 and TRBJ1-2; no firm D call. Trimming removed 8 bases from V and 3 bases from J, with 22 bases in between. There are 16 residues in the CDR3. Germline values: CDR1 SEHNR, CDR2 FQNEAQ (reference sequence). The CDR3 DNA reads as TGTGCCAGCCGTAACAGTAAGGGAAGATCGGACTATGGCTACACCTTC. It encodes CASRNSKGRSDYGYTF.

A note on this clone: This CDR3 is also generated by other DNA sequences in the sample. The DNA of the CDR3 is TGCGCCAGCAGTGAGAACAGCGCCTACGAGCAGTACTTC. It translates to CASSENSAYEQYF. The rearrangement links TRBV10-2 to TRBJ2-7; the D is unclear. The CDR3 spans 13 residues. Trimming took 2 bases from V and 2 from J, leaving 7 bases between them. Germline V CDR1 and CDR2: WSHSY, SAAADI.

The CDR3 DNA reads TGTGCCAGTAGTCTAAGGATTAACTATGGCTACACCTTC. It yields the protein CASSLRINYGYTF. This chain connects TRBV19 to TRBJ1-2, with no clear D. From germline, CDR1 is LNHDA and CDR2 SQIVND (reference sequence). There are 13 residues in the CDR3. Trimming removed 5 bases at V and 1 base at J, with 8 bases between.

The V call is TRBV7-9, the J call TRBJ2-5; unclear D gene. Trimming removed 0 bases at V and 0 bases at J, with 5 bases between. Germline V gene sequence: CDR1 SEHNR, CDR2 FQNEAQ (reference sequence). This CDR3 contains 14 residues. CDR3 coding DNA: TGTGCCAGCAGCTTAGCTGAGTACCAAGAGACCCAGTACTTC. Its translation is CASSLAEYQETQYF.

The chain employs TRBV19 and TRBJ2-3; 8 bases align to TRBD1. CDR3 length: 16 residues. Germline V lookup: CDR1 LNHDA, CDR2 SQIVND (reference sequence). The trim removed 6 bases at V and 2 bases at J, leaving 10 bases unmatched. This CDR3 is CASSAAGGRYTDTQYF. DNA of the CDR3: TGTGCCAGTAGCGCCGCAGGGGGCCGTTACACAGATACGCAGTATTTT.

The chain links TRBV4-1 to TRBJ2-1; tentatively, D is TRBD1 or TRBD2 (5 bases each). This CDR3 contains 17 residues. V was pared by 0 bases and J by 5 bases, with 17 bases between. CDR1 and CDR2 from the germline V gene are MGHRA and YSYEKL. In DNA, the CDR3 is TGCGCCAGCAGCCAAGAAAGCTTGAGGGGCTGGGACAATGAGCAGTTCTTC. It codes for CASSQESLRGWDNEQFF.

This chain connects TRBV6-1 to TRBJ2-7; TRBD2 matches 9 bases. The length of the CDR3 is 13 residues. From germline, CDR1 is MNHNS and CDR2 SASEGT. The V gene end was trimmed by 6 bases and the J gene end by 7 bases; junction bases not matched to a gene: 7. DNA of the CDR3: TGTGCCAGCAGGGCTAGCGGGGTGGGGGAGCAGTACTTC. The encoded protein is CASRASGVGEQYF.

The chain combines TRBV13 with TRBJ1-5; no clear D gene. Trimming left V 3 bases short and J 4 bases short, with 4 bases between. CDR1 and CDR2 from the germline V gene are PRHDT and FYEKMQ (reference sequence). This CDR3 has 12 residues. The CDR3 loop reads CASSFGNQPQHF. CDR3 DNA sequence: TGTGCCAGCAGCTTTGGGAATCAGCCCCAGCATTTT.

This chain links TRBV28 with TRBJ1-3, with TRBD1 identical over 8 bases. Looked up from germline, CDR1 is MDHEN and CDR2 is SYDVKM. This CDR3 has 15 amino acids. After removal of 1 base from V and 2 bases from J, the junction contained 1 base not matched to a gene. The CDR3 DNA reads as TGTGCCAGCAGTTTATTACAGGGGGCTGGAAACACCATATATTTT. This sequence encodes CASSLLQGAGNTIYF. The whole variable domain, remainder taken from reference TRBV28 and TRBJ1-3, is DVKVTQSSRYLVKRTGEKVFLECVQDMDHENMFWYRQDPGLGLRLIYFSYDVKMKEKGDIPEGYSVSREKKERFSLILESASTNQTSMYLCASSLLQGAGNTIYFGEGSWLTVV.

The gene calls are TRBV7-9 and TRBJ1-2, with a possible D match to TRBD1 (6 bases). Looked up from germline, CDR1 is SEHNR and CDR2 is FQNEAQ (reference sequence). V lost 0 bases and J 8 bases, leaving 16 bases between the germline ends. The CDR3 has 15 residues. The CDR3 DNA is TGTGCCAGCAGCTTAGCAGGGGGTAACCTTTACGGCTACACCTTC. As protein: CASSLAGGNLYGYTF.

This chain uses TRBV2 with TRBJ1-3; possibly TRBD1 for D (5 bases). V lost 2 bases and J lost 2, with 13 bases in between. Germline V gene data show CDR1 as SNHLY and CDR2 as FYNNEI. This CDR3 spans 16 amino acids. CDR3 sequence: CASSELGRAPGNTIYF. CDR3 DNA: TGTGCCAGCAGTGAATTAGGCAGGGCGCCTGGAAACACCATATATTTT.

The chain carries TRBV11-2 and TRBJ1-1, with 8 nucleotides matching TRBD1. Trimming took 0 bases from V and 10 from J; bases not matched to a gene: 1. Germline V gene sequence: CDR1 SGHAT, CDR2 FQNNGV. This CDR3 has 12 amino acids. CDR3 in amino acids: CASSLDRGLAFF. CDR3 coding DNA: TGTGCCAGCAGCTTAGACAGGGGGCTAGCTTTCTTT.

V and J are TRBV18 and TRBJ1-2, with unresolved D. V was trimmed by 0 bases and J by 0 bases, leaving 17 bases between them. CDR1 and CDR2 (germline): KGHSH, LQKENI. CDR3 length: 18 amino acids. CDR3 nucleotides: TGTGCCAGCTCACCACCGACGAACGCCCCAATTGCTAACTATGGCTACACCTTC. This translates into CASSPPTNAPIANYGYTF.

The chain links TRBV10-3 to TRBJ2-7, with 13 bases matching TRBD2. The CDR3 runs to 17 residues. The trim removed 4 bases at V and 4 bases at J, leaving 10 bases unmatched. Germline CDR1 and CDR2: ENHRY and SYGVKD. CDR3 sequence: CAISAPSRTSGSYEQYF. In DNA form, the CDR3 reads TGTGCCATCAGTGCCCCTTCTAGGACTAGCGGGAGTTACGAGCAGTACTTC.

The chain carries TRBV6-1 and TRBJ2-7; the match to TRBD1 covers 8 bases. Germline CDR1 MNHNS, CDR2 SASEGT. V dropped 1 base and J dropped 5; count of bases not matched to a gene: 4. The CDR3 has 14 amino acids. In nucleotides, the CDR3 is TGTGCCAGCAGTGAAGGGACAGGGTACCACGAGCAGTACTTC. Its protein product is CASSEGTGYHEQYF.

The rearrangement joins TRBV28 to TRBJ2-7, with D perhaps matching TRBD1 (5 bases). V lost 2 bases and J 2 bases, leaving 7 bases between the germline ends. Germline CDR1 MDHEN, CDR2 SYDVKM. The CDR3 length is 13 residues. The CDR3 is CASSLLRAYEQYF. The CDR3 DNA sequence: TGTGCCAGCAGTTTACTCAGGGCCTACGAGCAGTACTTC.

The gene calls are TRBV4-2 and TRBJ2-5, with D perhaps TRBD1 (7 bases). Germline CDR1 and CDR2: LGHNA and YNFKEQ. Deletions cut 2 bases from V and 2 bases from J, with 12 bases between. This CDR3 comprises 15 residues. CDR3 sequence reads: CASSQWAGGQETQYF. CDR3 sequence (DNA): TGTGCCAGCAGCCAATGGGCAGGGGGGCAAGAGACCCAGTACTTC.

For this clone: Other DNA sequences in the sample encode the same CDR3. V and J are TRBV5-1 and TRBJ2-3, with D unclear. V was cut by 5 bases and J by 2 bases, with 9 bases left in between. The CDR3 sequence is 13 residues long. The germline V gene encodes CDR1 SGHRS and CDR2 YFSETQ. CDR3 sequence: CASSGRFTDTQYF. The CDR3 coding sequence is TGCGCCAGCAGTGGTCGGTTCACAGATACGCAGTATTTT. The whole variable domain, remainder taken from reference TRBV5-1 and TRBJ2-3, is KAGVTQTPRYLIKTRGQQVTLSCSPISGHRSVSWYQQTPGQGLQFLFEYFSETQRNKGNFPGRFSGRQFSNSRSEMNVSTLELGDSALYLCASSGRFTDTQYFGPGTRLTVL.

The chain has TRBV18 and TRBJ2-7; a weak D match, TRBD1 (6 bases). V lost 0 bases and J lost 5, with 14 bases in between. Germline V gives CDR1 KGHSH, CDR2 LQKENI. The CDR3 consists of 15 residues. CDR3 amino acids: CASSPPGHNRDEQYF. CDR3 in DNA: TGTGCCAGCTCACCACCGGGACATAATCGGGACGAGCAGTACTTC.